This TCR beta chain came from a study of shared clonotypes between healthy human individuals (dated by TCRdb to about 2020). Regarding the study in general: The cohort included a few men and two women between 18 and 49 years of age. For each donor, CD4 naive and CD4 memory were each given three plates, CD8 naive was given two plates, and CD8 memory was given one plate. The study deeply sequenced blood TCR repertoires of five healthy adults to estimate repertoire size and the extent of clonotype sharing between individuals. Libraries were prepared and TCR repertoires were sequenced by different laboratories using diverse techniques, in order to increase sequencing depth and limit assay-specific biases. Leukapheresis yielded between about 0.85 and 9.5 billion PBMCs per donor. Here is what the overall study found, with its caveats: Higher generation probabilities were observed for clonotypes shared by all four sorted-subset donors than for non-shared clonotypes. Sampling was restricted to blood, and TCR repertoires in tissue are likely to differ from TCR repertoires in blood. Incomplete sequencing was indicated by rarefaction of sorted-subset datasets, despite the large sequencing depth. About 5% of naive CD4, around 4% of naive CD8, about 2.5% of memory CD4, and approximately 0.39% of memory CD8 clonotypes were shared across several donors. Because the study included a small number of donors, the genetic and exposure-history diversity represented was limited. Pairwise subsampling indicated that sequencing depth was expected to affect the degree of clonotype sharing among donors. Naive subsets generally had larger estimated clonotype richness than memory subsets.

Healthy HIV-negative adults with no recently reported acute infections or vaccinations were included as donors. Only Caucasian adults living in Nashville, Tennessee, USA were represented among the donors. CD4+ T cells were enriched through magnetic negative selection, after which naive cells were positively selected on CD45RA and the remaining negative fraction served as the memory subset. After blood collection by leukapheresis, PBMCs were isolated using Ficoll-Histopaque density gradient centrifugation and then cryopreserved in the vapor phase of liquid nitrogen. Analytical flow cytometry was used to check the purity and quantity of each magnetically sorted T cell population. Genomic DNA was isolated from every sorted fraction and measured by UV absorbance on a Nanodrop 2000c. TCR CDR3 regions were amplified from genomic DNA by multiplex PCR using the deep immunoSEQ assay. For each cell subset, the extracted genomic DNA was distributed evenly across all wells of several immunoSEQ 96-well plates, and each plate served as one replicate. For sorted subsets, each replicate PCR was loaded with 200 ng genomic DNA, equivalent to 25,000 to 30,000 T cell genomes. The purified libraries were quantified using a Qubit 3.0 fluorometer, sized with a Bioanalyzer 2100, and then quantified again using the KAPA Library Quantification kit. Every immunoSEQ 96-well plate was sequenced on a dedicated single-read 150-cycle Illumina NextSeq 550 flow cell. Under the source paper's analysis protocol: Because only junctional sequences without quality scores were contained in the immunoSEQ output, filtering matching that applied to full-length reads could not be performed. Sequences were annotated with PyIR, a Python wrapper for IgBLAST v1.9, and V/J genes and CDR3 were assigned using IMGT germline references. Reads were removed for weak V/J assignments (E-value above 1e-6), missing CDR3, stop codons, out-of-frame junctions, or ambiguous translated residues. V3J clonotypes were defined by identical inferred V gene, J gene, and CDR3 amino acid sequence. To compute the percentage overlap between repertoires, the number of shared unique clonotypes was divided by the size of the smaller repertoire. RTK rarefaction, the Chao1 estimator, and Recon v2.1 estimates of unobserved clonotypes were used to assess repertoire richness. For all TCRbeta clonotypes obtained by the gDNA method from four donors, generation probabilities were computed with OLGA. TCRdb stores this immuneACCESS table with in-frame sequences only. Part of the clones is absent; in the studies checked, under half of the shortfall reflects unresolved V genes, and no reason is known for the rest. The V and J calls and the clone size are those of that table, but D and trimming were determined from the DNA. Within this sample are about 1.1 million clones, with about 80% of them counted one time only. Jointly, the top ten make up 0.89% of the sample.

Reading from cysteine to phenylalanine, the CDR3 counts 14 amino acids. Left in the record is the CDR3 DNA by itself, 42 bases read in frame from the first base. CDR1 and CDR2 are drawn from the germline V gene: SGHTS, YDEGEE. V lost 5 bases and J lost 1 base, and the count of bases not matched to a germline gene is 3. To note about this clone: No cognate antigen has been identified for it. No base quality information exists; no much larger clone differs at one position.

The chain couples TRBV5-8 to TRBJ2-3; the central 8 bases match TRBD1. The source is a man younger than 35 in good health. Some clones in this sample may be carry-over from other donors' samples. The sequencing sample was made of memory CD4+ T cells from PBMCs. In the paper's terms, the cell subset or site label means: CD45RA-negative fraction. At the DNA level, the sequence is TGTGCCAGCAGTAGGGGACAGGGCACAGATACGCAGTATTTT. It translates to CASSRGQGTDTQYF.